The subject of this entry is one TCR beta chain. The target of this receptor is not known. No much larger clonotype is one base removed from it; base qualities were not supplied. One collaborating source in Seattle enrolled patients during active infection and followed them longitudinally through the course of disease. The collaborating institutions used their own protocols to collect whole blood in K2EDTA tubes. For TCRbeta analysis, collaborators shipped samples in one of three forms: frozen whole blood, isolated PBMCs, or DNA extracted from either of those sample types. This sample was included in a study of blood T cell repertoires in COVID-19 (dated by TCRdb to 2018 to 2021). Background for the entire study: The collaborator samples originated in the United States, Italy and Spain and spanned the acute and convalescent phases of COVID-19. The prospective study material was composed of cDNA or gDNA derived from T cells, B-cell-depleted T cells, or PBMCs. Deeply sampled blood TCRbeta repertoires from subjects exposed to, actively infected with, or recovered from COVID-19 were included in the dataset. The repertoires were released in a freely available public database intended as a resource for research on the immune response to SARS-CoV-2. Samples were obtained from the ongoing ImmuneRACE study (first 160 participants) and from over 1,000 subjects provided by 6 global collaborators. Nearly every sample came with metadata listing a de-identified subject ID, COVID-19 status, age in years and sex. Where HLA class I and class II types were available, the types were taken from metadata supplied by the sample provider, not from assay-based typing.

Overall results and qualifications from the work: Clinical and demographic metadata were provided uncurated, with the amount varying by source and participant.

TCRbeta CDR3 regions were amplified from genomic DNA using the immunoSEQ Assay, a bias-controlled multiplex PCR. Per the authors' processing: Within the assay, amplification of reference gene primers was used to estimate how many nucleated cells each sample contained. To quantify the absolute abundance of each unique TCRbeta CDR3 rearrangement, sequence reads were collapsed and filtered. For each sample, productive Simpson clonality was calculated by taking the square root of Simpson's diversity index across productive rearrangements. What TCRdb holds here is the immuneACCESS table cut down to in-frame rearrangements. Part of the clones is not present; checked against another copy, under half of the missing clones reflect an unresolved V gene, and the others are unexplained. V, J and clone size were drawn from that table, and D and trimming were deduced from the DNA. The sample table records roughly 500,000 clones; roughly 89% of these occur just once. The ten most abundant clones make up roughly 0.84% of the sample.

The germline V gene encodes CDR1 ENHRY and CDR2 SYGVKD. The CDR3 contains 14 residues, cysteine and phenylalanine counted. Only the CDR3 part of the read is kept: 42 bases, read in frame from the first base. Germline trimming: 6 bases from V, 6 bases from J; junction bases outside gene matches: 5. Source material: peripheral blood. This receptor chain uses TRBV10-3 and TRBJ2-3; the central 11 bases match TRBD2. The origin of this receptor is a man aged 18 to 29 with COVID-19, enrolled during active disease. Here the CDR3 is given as CAIRELAGEDTQYF. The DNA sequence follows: TGTGCCATCAGAGAACTAGCGGGGGAGGATACGCAGTATTTT.